The 8 T cell receptor beta chains given below trace back to one sample, sequenced in a study of blood T cell repertoires in COVID-19. Repertoires were generated with immunoSEQ multiplex PCR, while TCRdb's copy carries only in-frame clones and drops some. The sample holds about 190,000 clones, 84% seen once. The sample comprised PBMCs or T cells enriched from blood (not recorded which). The receptors derive from a woman aged 25 to 39 who had recovered from COVID-19.

The CDR3 DNA reads TGCGCCAGCAGCTCGGGGGGTACCTATGGCTACACCTTC. Translating gives CASSSGGTYGYTF. This chain connects TRBV5-1 to TRBJ1-2; tentatively, D is TRBD1 (5 bases). CDR1 is SGHRS and CDR2 is YFSETQ in the germline V gene. This CDR3 has 13 residues. With 3 bases removed from V and 4 bases from J, the gap between germline ends came to 10 bases.

This clone was seen more than once but under ten times. The V call is TRBV9, the J call TRBJ2-7; TRBD2 is a possible D gene (6 bases). CDR3 length equals 14 residues. Between the trimmed V and J ends, which lost 4 bases and 0 bases, there was a span of 11 bases. Per the germline V gene, CDR1 is SGDLS and CDR2 is YYNGEE. DNA of the CDR3: TGTGCCAGCAGCCCCCGGGACTTCTCCTACGAGCAGTACTTC. This encodes CASSPRDFSYEQYF.

The chain joins TRBV19 to TRBJ1-1, with D perhaps TRBD1 (5 bases). This CDR3 has 11 residues. Germline V gives CDR1 LNHDA, CDR2 SQIVND (reference sequence). Trimming shortened V by 3 bases and J by 11 bases, and 10 bases separated the two germline ends. CDR3 amino acids: CASSIGGEAFF. The CDR3 coding sequence is TGTGCCAGTAGTATTGGGGGGGAGGCTTTCTTT.

This clone has only one observation. The rearrangement joins TRBV3-1 (or the pseudogene TRBV3-2) to TRBJ1-1; 9 nucleotides align to TRBD1. This CDR3 comprises 15 residues. V lost 3 bases, J lost 0 bases, and 2 bases stayed unmatched. Germline loops: CDR1 LGHDT, CDR2 YNNKEL (reference sequence). CDR3 sequence: CASSHWDRVNTEAFF. The CDR3, as DNA: TGTGCCAGCAGCCATTGGGACAGGGTGAACACTGAAGCTTTCTTT.

The V and J genes are TRBV6-4 and TRBJ2-7, with 10 bases aligning to TRBD2. J lost 1 base, V lost 5 bases, and 5 bases had no gene match. The length of the CDR3 is 15 residues. Germline-derived CDR1 and CDR2 are MRHNA and SNTAGT. The CDR3 loop is CASSRSGGPSYEQYV. The CDR3 nucleotides are TGTGCCAGCAGTCGTAGCGGGGGGCCGTCCTACGAGCAGTACGTC.

The chain carries TRBV18 and TRBJ2-3, with D maybe TRBD1 (5 bases). The V end lost 5 bases, the J end lost 1 base, and 10 bases lay between the germline ends. CDR1 is KGHSH and CDR2 is LQKENI in the germline V gene. There are 14 residues in the CDR3. CDR3 sequence: CASSGQGGTDTQYF. For the CDR3, the DNA is TGTGCCAGCTCAGGGCAGGGTGGCACAGATACGCAGTATTTT.

The rearrangement joins TRBV28 to TRBJ2-3, with D hard to call. This CDR3 is built from 12 residues. Trimming stripped 8 bases from V and 5 bases from J, with 11 bases between. Germline-derived CDR1 and CDR2 are MDHEN and SYDVKM. CDR3 protein: CASHHEVDTQYF. In nucleotides, the CDR3 is TGTGCCAGCCACCATGAGGTAGATACGCAGTATTTT.

This chain links TRBV27 with TRBJ1-5; weak D call: TRBD1 (6 bases). CDR1 is MNHEY and CDR2 is SMNVEV in the germline V gene (reference sequence). The V and J ends lost 8 bases and 4 bases respectively, with 18 bases between them. CDR3 length: 15 residues. The CDR3 DNA reads TGTGCCAGCCAGCGAACAGGGTCGGAAAATCAGCCCCAGCATTTT. It codes for CASQRTGSENQPQHF.